Following are 8 T cell receptor beta chains from one sample sequenced in a study of cytomegalovirus exposure and HLA in healthy donors. It was with 60 Vbeta and 13 Jbeta primers that the PCR ran. This table comes from immunoSEQ multiplex PCR, and its TCRdb copy is limited to in-frame clones, with some not included. The table lists roughly 80,000 clones, around 80% of them singletons. Sequencing was performed on PBMCs. These receptors were taken from a man aged 50 or older in good health and CMV-seropositive.

Only a few counts were recorded for this clone. The rearrangement links TRBV7-2 to TRBJ1-3; TRBD1 matches 7 bases. The V gene's germline CDR1 is SGHTA and CDR2 FQGNSA. With V trimmed by 3 bases and J by 2 bases, 10 bases remained unmatched. The CDR3 extends over 17 amino acids. The CDR3 DNA reads TGTGCCAGCAGCTTTTCCCGATCAACAGGGGCTGGAAACACCATATATTTT. It is translated as CASSFSRSTGAGNTIYF.

The table lists this clone with a few counts. This sequence joins TRBV7-8 and TRBJ2-5; the D gene is possibly TRBD2 (6 bases). TRBJ2-7 explains the end of the DNA better; the J call may be wrong. This CDR3 region has 16 residues. Per the germline V gene, CDR1 is SGHVS and CDR2 is FQNEAQ. The CDR3 here is CASSSRRLALSYEQYF. The CDR3 DNA reads as TGTGCCAGCAGCTCGAGGCGGCTAGCGTTATCCTACGAGCAGTACTTC.

This clone has only a few counts. This chain links TRBV10-1 with TRBJ2-7; 14 bases match TRBD2. The germline gives CDR1 WNHNN, CDR2 SYGVQD (reference sequence). This CDR3 is built from 16 residues. With V trimmed by 4 bases and J by 3 bases, 5 bases remained unmatched. CDR3 region: CASSGPGTSGSYEQYF. DNA for the CDR3: TGCGCCAGCAGTGGTCCGGGGACTAGCGGGAGCTACGAGCAGTACTTC.

About this clone: One base separates it from a far larger clone, so it is likely a read error. This sequence joins TRBV6-5 and TRBJ1-2, with a possible D match to TRBD1 (6 bases). Germline V gene sequence: CDR1 MNHEY, CDR2 SVGAGI. V was cut by 2 bases and J by 6 bases, with 16 bases left in between. CDR3 length: 15 residues. CDR3 bases: TGTGCCAGCAGTTACGGGGGCGCGCACGCCGATGGCTACACCTTC. Protein product: CASSYGGAHADGYTF.

The chain uses TRBV5-1 and TRBJ1-2; 7 bases match TRBD1. The CDR3 covers 16 residues. The ends lost 7 bases at V and 6 bases at J; junction bases unmatched: 18. Germline V lookup: CDR1 SGHRS, CDR2 YFSETQ. The CDR3 loop is CASRSQLTGSYHGYTF. In DNA, the CDR3 is TGCGCCAGCCGGAGCCAGCTGACAGGGTCTTACCATGGCTACACCTTC. The whole variable domain, filled in from reference TRBV5-1 and TRBJ1-2, reads KAGVTQTPRYLIKTRGQQVTLSCSPISGHRSVSWYQQTPGQGLQFLFEYFSETQRNKGNFPGRFSGRQFSNSRSEMNVSTLELGDSALYLCASRSQLTGSYHGYTFGSGTRLTVV.

The chain combines TRBV19 with TRBJ1-1; D unresolved. Germline CDR1 and CDR2: LNHDA and SQIVND (reference sequence). CDR3 length equals 17 residues. The germline V and J ends were trimmed by 4 bases and 4 bases, with 22 bases remaining between them. The CDR3, as DNA: TGTGCCAGTAGTAGACCCACTCCCGGGGTCGGGCTCACTGAAGCTTTCTTT. This codes for CASSRPTPGVGLTEAFF.

This clone was observed once. J is TRBJ2-3 and V is TRBV29-1; D is unclear. Per germline, CDR1 SQVTM and CDR2 ANQGSEA. The CDR3 runs 13 residues. Trimming cost V 7 bases and J 0 bases, with 11 bases left between them. This chain's CDR3 is CSGGYRSTDTQYF. The CDR3 DNA reads as TGCAGCGGTGGTTACCGGAGCACAGATACGCAGTATTTT.

The chain is built from TRBV18 and TRBJ1-5, with D possibly TRBD1 on 6 matching bases. The CDR3 is 14 amino acids. Trimming pared 10 bases from V and 4 bases from J, leaving 17 bases between. Germline lookup yields CDR1 KGHSH and CDR2 LQKENI. In nucleotides, the CDR3 is TGTGCCACCAAGCCCGGGACAAGTAATCAGCCCCAGCATTTT. As protein: CATKPGTSNQPQHF.